Below are 27 T cell receptor beta chains sequenced from a single sample in a study of response to subunit inactivated influenza vaccine. TCRdb fed the RT-PCR reads into MiXCR, producing one record per CDR3 protein. The sample shows roughly 170,000 distinct CDR3 sequences, around 9% of them seen only once. Specimen: non-naive T cells sorted from PBMCs, collected on the day of vaccination. The receptors were sampled from a man aged 45-65 years who received an inactivated influenza vaccine.

This clonotype was detected a few times. V usage is TRBV2 and J usage is TRBJ1-2; D call uncertain. The CDR3 runs to 14 residues. Germline V gene lookup returns CDR1 SNHLY and CDR2 FYNNEI. Between the trimmed V and J ends, which lost 4 bases and 0 bases, there was a span of 9 bases. CDR3 loop: CASSGFTANYGYTF. The CDR3 DNA follows: TGTGCCAGCAGTGGGTTTACAGCTAACTATGGCTACACCTTC.

This clonotype has a count of ten or more. V is TRBV20-1 and J is TRBJ2-7, with 15 bases identical to TRBD2. V shed 3 bases and J 7 bases; nucleotides not matched to a gene: 4. The CDR3 has 14 residues. Germline CDR1 DFQATT, CDR2 SNEGSKA (reference sequence). The CDR3 DNA sequence: TGCAGTGCTAGGGGACTAGCGGGAGGTTATGAGCAGTACTTC. It is translated as CSARGLAGGYEQYF.

Ten or more counts support this clonotype. The J gene is TRBJ1-4, the V gene TRBV4-1; TRBD1 aligns across 7 bases. The germline V gene encodes CDR1 MGHRA and CDR2 YSYEKL. The V segment lost 8 bases and the J segment 8 bases; nucleotides outside the gene matches: 8. CDR3 length: 13 amino acids. The CDR3 loop reads CASRDSGNEKLFF. The CDR3 nucleotides are TGCGCCAGCCGGGACAGCGGAAACGAAAAACTGTTTTTT.

This clonotype was counted between two and nine times. V usage is TRBV2 and J usage is TRBJ2-4; D gene uncertain. The germline gives CDR1 SNHLY, CDR2 FYNNEI. The CDR3 has 17 residues. Trimming shortened V by 7 bases and J by 0 bases, and 19 bases separated the two germline ends. CDR3 region: CASNRFTPFLAKNIQYF. CDR3 in DNA: TGTGCCAGCAATAGGTTCACACCGTTCTTAGCCAAAAACATTCAGTACTTC.

Ten or more counts support this clonotype. V usage is TRBV10-3 and J usage is TRBJ1-6; 11 positions match TRBD1. The V gene's germline CDR1 is ENHRY and CDR2 SYGVKD. After removal of 2 bases from V and 8 bases from J, the junction contained 5 bases not matched to a gene. This CDR3 has 16 amino acids. CDR3 coding DNA: TGTGCCATCAGTGAGCCCCGGACAGGGGGCGATTCACCCCTCCACTTT. It encodes CAISEPRTGGDSPLHF.

This clonotype was seen repeatedly, ten times or more. The chain has TRBV20-1 and TRBJ2-7; D gene unclear. Trimming cost V 3 bases and J 4 bases, with 7 bases left between them. The CDR3 spans 11 residues. Per the germline V gene, CDR1 is DFQATT and CDR2 is SNEGSKA (reference sequence). Written as DNA, the CDR3 is TGCAGTGCTAGTTCTGGGTACGAGCAGTACTTC. Residues: CSASSGYEQYF.

This clonotype appeared a few times. J is TRBJ1-4 and V is TRBV5-4; no clear D. V was clipped by 4 bases and J by 5 bases, with 9 bases between them. Germline V gene sequence: CDR1 SGHNT, CDR2 YYREEE (reference sequence). The CDR3 sequence is 13 residues long. The CDR3 coding sequence is TGTGCCAGCAGCGGTAATGGGAATGAAAAACTGTTTTTT. Its translation is CASSGNGNEKLFF.

The rearrangement links TRBV4-1 to TRBJ2-7; 8 bases align to TRBD1. CDR1 is MGHRA and CDR2 is YSYEKL in the germline V gene. Unmatched junction bases numbered 8, after V lost 6 bases and J lost 4 bases. This CDR3 is built from 14 residues. The CDR3 protein is CASSQTGGGYEQYF. For the CDR3, the DNA is TGCGCCAGCAGTCAAACAGGGGGTGGGTACGAGCAGTACTTC.

This clonotype was seen a handful of times. The rearrangement uses TRBV11-1 and TRBJ2-5; D possibly uses TRBD1 or TRBD2 (5 bases each). V was cut by 5 bases and J by 5 bases, with 15 bases left in between. The CDR3 covers 14 residues. CDR1 SGHAT and CDR2 FQDESV come from the germline V gene (reference sequence). CDR3 sequence (DNA): TGTGCCAGCAGCGGGGCAGGACTGGTGGAGACCCAGTACTTC. It is translated as CASSGAGLVETQYF.

The chain combines TRBV28 with TRBJ2-7; D call uncertain. The CDR3 has 13 amino acids. CDR1 MDHEN and CDR2 SYDVKM come from the germline V gene. The germline V and J ends were trimmed by 3 bases and 4 bases, with 10 bases remaining between them. The CDR3 DNA reads as TGTGCCAGCAGTTTTGGCATGGATTACGAGCAGTACTTC. It yields the protein CASSFGMDYEQYF.

In the case of this clonotype: A much bigger clone sits one base away, suggesting this may be a read error. This chain links TRBV5-6 with TRBJ1-1, with D uncertain. Trimming cost V 2 bases and J 2 bases, with 13 bases left between them. The CDR3 spans 15 residues. CDR1 is SGHDT and CDR2 is YYEEEE in the germline V gene. The CDR3 region has the DNA TGTGCCAGCAGCTTAAGCGGCAGATCAAACACTGAAGCTTTCTTT. Translated, it gives CASSLSGRSNTEAFF. Complete variable domain (other parts from reference TRBV5-6 and TRBJ1-1): DAGVTQSPTHLIKTRGQQVTLRCSPKSGHDTVSWYQQALGQGPQFIFQYYEEEERQRGNFPDRFSGHQFPNYSSELNVNALLLGDSALYLCASSLSGRSNTEAFFGQGTRLTVV.

This clonotype was seen at least ten times. The chain couples TRBV6-2 or TRBV6-3 to TRBJ2-1; possible D gene TRBD1, 6 bases. Trimming pared 3 bases from V and 7 bases from J, leaving 19 bases between. CDR1 and CDR2 from the germline V gene are MNHEY and SVGEGT. CDR3 length: 16 residues. CDR3 amino acids: CASSYSQGGLGNEQFF. DNA of the CDR3: TGTGCCAGCAGTTATTCCCAAGGGGGTCTGGGTAATGAGCAGTTCTTC.

This chain uses TRBV3-1 with TRBJ2-7; 7 positions match TRBD1. This CDR3 region has 18 residues. CDR1 is LGHDT and CDR2 is YNNKEL in the germline V gene (reference sequence). V lost 3 bases and J lost 1; bases outside the gene matches: 15. DNA for the CDR3: TGTGCCAGCAGCCAGCCGGGACAGACCCAAAAAAAATCCTACGAGCAGTACTTC. This sequence encodes CASSQPGQTQKKSYEQYF.

The chain has TRBV7-8 and TRBJ2-1, with unresolved D. Germline-derived CDR1 and CDR2 are SGHVS and FQNEAQ. The CDR3 runs 16 residues. The ends were cut back, 5 bases at V and 7 bases at J, with 21 bases in the middle. The CDR3 DNA sequence: TGTGCCAGCAGCCTAAATTCACTCTTGTTTAGAAATGAGCAGTTCTTC. Translation: CASSLNSLLFRNEQFF.

This clonotype has a count of ten or more. The chain joins TRBV5-1 to TRBJ2-2, with D possibly matching TRBD2 (6 bases). CDR1 is SGHRS, CDR2 YFSETQ, per germline. Trimming took 0 bases from V and 3 from J, leaving 18 bases between them. This CDR3 contains 18 residues. CDR3 bases: TGCGCCAGCAGCTTGGCCATGAGGTCACTAGCCTACACCGGGGAGCTGTTTTTT. Translating it yields CASSLAMRSLAYTGELFF.

This clonotype was observed a few times. The chain joins TRBV20-1 to TRBJ2-2; 10 bases are shared with TRBD1. Germline V CDR1 and CDR2: DFQATT, SNEGSKA (reference sequence). The length of the CDR3 is 17 residues. The junction had 8 bases not matched to a gene; V was cut back by 0 bases and J by 4 bases. The CDR3 DNA is TGCAGTGCTAGAGATGGCGACAGGGGGCACAGCACCGGGGAGCTGTTTTTT. This encodes CSARDGDRGHSTGELFF.

Written as DNA, the CDR3 is TGTGCCAGCAGCGTAGACCCTACCGGGGAGCTGTTTTTT. Its protein is CASSVDPTGELFF. The chain is built from TRBV9 and TRBJ2-2; D gene ambiguous. The CDR3 totals 13 residues. With 0 bases removed from V and 5 bases from J, the gap between germline ends came to 5 bases. Germline V gene lookup returns CDR1 SGDLS and CDR2 YYNGEE.

This clonotype occurred many times. V gene TRBV16 combines with J gene TRBJ1-5, with 8 bases aligning to TRBD1. The CDR3 loop spans 15 amino acids. Trimming took 4 bases from V and 1 from J; bases not matched to a gene: 3. Germline CDR1 reads KGHSY; CDR2 reads FQNENV. CDR3: CASSPTGVSNQPQHF. The CDR3 DNA follows: TGTGCCAGCAGCCCGACAGGGGTCAGCAATCAGCCCCAGCATTTT.

The chain joins TRBV11-2 to TRBJ2-5; 7 bases align to TRBD2. Germline assignment: CDR1 SGHAT and CDR2 FQNNGV. This CDR3 spans 14 amino acids. Trimming at V came to 6 bases and at J to 5 bases, leaving 9 bases not matched to a gene. CDR3 sequence: CASRRTGTKETQYF. The CDR3, as DNA: TGTGCCAGCAGGAGAACCGGGACTAAGGAGACCCAGTACTTC.

The chain combines TRBV28 with TRBJ1-2; a weak D match, TRBD1 (5 bases). V lost 3 bases to trimming and J lost 4 bases, with 18 bases between them. CDR1 MDHEN and CDR2 SYDVKM come from the germline V gene. The CDR3 spans 16 residues. The CDR3: CASSFEGPQDVYGYTF. The DNA of the CDR3 is TGTGCCAGCAGTTTTGAGGGACCCCAGGACGTCTATGGCTACACCTTC.

This clonotype showed up many times. The chain has TRBV5-1 and TRBJ1-2; D not certain. The CDR3 totals 14 residues. Germline CDR1 is SGHRS and CDR2 is YFSETQ. The V gene lost 4 bases and the J gene lost 6 bases, with 16 bases spanning the gap. The CDR3 sequence is CASSMPGRTNGYTF. The CDR3, as DNA: TGCGCCAGCAGCATGCCTGGACGGACTAATGGCTACACCTTC.

Many counts were recorded for this clonotype. The genes are TRBV24-1 and TRBJ2-3; weak D call: TRBD2 (5 bases). Between the trimmed V and J ends, which lost 5 bases and 1 base, there was a span of 12 bases. The CDR3 runs to 15 residues. Per the germline V gene, CDR1 is KGHDR and CDR2 is SFDVKD. CDR3 DNA sequence: TGTGCCACCAGTGGGCTCGGAGCGGGCACAGATACGCAGTATTTT. Translation: CATSGLGAGTDTQYF.

This clonotype was found many times. This sequence joins TRBV6-6 and TRBJ1-1; no clear D gene. The CDR3 consists of 14 residues. V was shortened by 2 bases and J by 2 bases, with 9 bases between the two germline ends. Germline V gene lookup returns CDR1 MNHNY and CDR2 SVGAGI (reference sequence). CDR3 residues: CASSYEAANTEAFF. The CDR3 nucleotides are TGTGCCAGCAGTTACGAGGCAGCTAACACTGAAGCTTTCTTT.

This clonotype was detected a few times. The chain joins TRBV24-1 to TRBJ2-1, with D possibly being TRBD2 (5 bases). Per germline, CDR1 KGHDR and CDR2 SFDVKD. Between the trimmed V and J ends, which lost 1 base and 5 bases, there was a span of 8 bases. The CDR3 extends over 14 amino acids. The CDR3 sequence: CATSDFTGNNEQFF. Here the CDR3 DNA reads TGTGCCACCAGTGATTTCACCGGGAACAATGAGCAGTTCTTC.

For this clonotype: The limits of the CDR3 on the DNA are not certain, so only TCRdb's listed CDR3 is given. The chain couples TRBV28 to TRBJ2-7; TRBD1 is the table's D call and was not checked against the DNA. Per germline, CDR1 MDHEN and CDR2 SYDVKM. The CDR3 extends over 14 residues, inclusive of both ends. CDR3 loop: CASILARGVYEQYF.

The chain uses TRBV10-3 and TRBJ2-7; 11 positions agree with TRBD1. The V and J ends lost 7 bases and 4 bases, in that order; junction bases with no gene match: 6. The CDR3 covers 14 residues. Per germline, CDR1 ENHRY and CDR2 SYGVKD. The chain's CDR3 is CAITPDRGQYEQYF. The DNA of the CDR3 is TGTGCCATCACTCCGGACAGGGGGCAATACGAGCAGTACTTC.

The V gene is TRBV6-1, the J gene TRBJ1-3, with 8 bases lining up with TRBD1. V shed 5 bases and J 9 bases; nucleotides not matched to a gene: 9. This CDR3 has 14 residues. Per the germline V gene, CDR1 is MNHNS and CDR2 is SASEGT. CDR3 region: CASSTDRALVTIYF. For the CDR3, the DNA is TGTGCCAGCAGTACGGACAGGGCATTAGTCACCATATATTTT.